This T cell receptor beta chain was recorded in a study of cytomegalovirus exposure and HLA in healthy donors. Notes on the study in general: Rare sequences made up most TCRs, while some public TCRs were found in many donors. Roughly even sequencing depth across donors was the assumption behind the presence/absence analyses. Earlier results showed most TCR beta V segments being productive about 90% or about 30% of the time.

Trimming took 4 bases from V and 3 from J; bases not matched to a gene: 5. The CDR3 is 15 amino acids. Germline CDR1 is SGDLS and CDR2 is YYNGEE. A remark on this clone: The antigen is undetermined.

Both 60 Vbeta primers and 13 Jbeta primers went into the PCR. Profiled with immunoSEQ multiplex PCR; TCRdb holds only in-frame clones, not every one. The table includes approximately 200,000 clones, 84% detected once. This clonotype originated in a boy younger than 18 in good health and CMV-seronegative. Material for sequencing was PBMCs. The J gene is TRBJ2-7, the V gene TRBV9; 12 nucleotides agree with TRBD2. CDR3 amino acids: CASSPGLAGYYEQYF. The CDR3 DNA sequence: TGTGCCAGCAGCCCGGGACTAGCGGGTTACTACGAGCAGTACTTC.